The source of this T cell receptor (beta chain) is a study of CD8 T cells in ankylosing spondylitis. V lost 1 base, J lost 1 base, and 13 bases lay in between. This CDR3 comprises 15 residues. CDR1 SQVTM and CDR2 ANQGSEA come from the germline V gene. For this clonotype: What it recognizes is unknown.

The study, taken as a whole, reports: Earlier authors reported some of these motif variants in reactive arthritis synovial fluid and blood. About eight highly homologous variants made up a TCR beta motif that seemed to typify ankylosing spondylitis blood. It was reported that disease-linked clones were significantly enriched in matched ankylosing spondylitis synovial fluid. Disease-linked clones proved CD8+ and comparatively uncommon in peripheral blood.

In making TCR beta libraries, quantitative 5'-RACE with molecular barcodes was used. TCRdb re-derived calls from the 5' RACE reads in MiXCR, one entry per CDR3 protein. The sample has fewer than 450,000 distinct CDR3 sequences, 15% to 20% seen once. The TCR was taken from a male donor with ankylosing spondylitis. The V call is TRBV29-1, the J call TRBJ1-1; the D is unclear. The sequencing input was blood, either unsorted or a sorted T cell fraction (not recorded which). DNA for the CDR3: TGCAGCGTTGAAGGCGTAGGGCGGTCGAACACTGAAGCTTTCTTT. Its translation: CSVEGVGRSNTEAFF.